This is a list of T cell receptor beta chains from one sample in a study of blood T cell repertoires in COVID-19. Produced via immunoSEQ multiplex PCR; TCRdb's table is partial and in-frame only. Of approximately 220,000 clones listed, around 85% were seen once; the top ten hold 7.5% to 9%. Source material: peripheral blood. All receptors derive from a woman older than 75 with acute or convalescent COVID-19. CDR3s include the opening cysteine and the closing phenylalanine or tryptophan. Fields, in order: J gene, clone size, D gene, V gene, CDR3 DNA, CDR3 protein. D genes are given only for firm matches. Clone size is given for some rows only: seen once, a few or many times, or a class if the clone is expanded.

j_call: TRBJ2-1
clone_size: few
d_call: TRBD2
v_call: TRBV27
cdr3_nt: TGTGCCAGCACCCCGGGAAGCGGGAGTTCCTACAATGAGCAGTTCTTC
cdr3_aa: CASTPGSGSSYNEQFF

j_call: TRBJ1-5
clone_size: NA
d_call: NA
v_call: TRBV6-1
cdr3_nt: TGTGCCAGCAGTGAATTCGGGTCCTTGAATCAGCCCCAGCATTTT
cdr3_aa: CASSEFGSLNQPQHF

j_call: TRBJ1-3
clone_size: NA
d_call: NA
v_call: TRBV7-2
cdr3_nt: TGTGCCAGCAGCTTACTAGGCAACTCTGGAAACACCATATATTTT
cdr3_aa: CASSLLGNSGNTIYF

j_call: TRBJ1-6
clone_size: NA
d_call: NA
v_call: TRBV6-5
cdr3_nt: TGTGCCAGCAGTTACCGTCGAGAAAATTCACCCCTCCACTTT
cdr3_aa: CASSYRRENSPLHF

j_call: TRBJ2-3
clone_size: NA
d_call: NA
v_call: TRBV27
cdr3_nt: TGTGCCAGCGGGATTCGGACCCCGGGGGATACGCAGTATTTT
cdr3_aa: CASGIRTPGDTQYF

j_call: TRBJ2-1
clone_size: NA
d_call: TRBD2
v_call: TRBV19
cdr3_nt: TGTGCCAGTAGGACTAGCGGGAGACCCTACAATGAGCAGTTCTTC
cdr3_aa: CASRTSGRPYNEQFF

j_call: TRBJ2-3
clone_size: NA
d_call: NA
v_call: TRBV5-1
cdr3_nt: TGCGCCAGCAGCCCCGGGACAGGCGGGAGCGGGCAGTATTTT
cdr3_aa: CASSPGTGGSGQYF

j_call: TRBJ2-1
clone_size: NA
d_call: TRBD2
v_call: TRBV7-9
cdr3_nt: TGTGCCAGCAGCGTAGGGCTGGCGGGAGGTCCCCATGAGCAGTTCTTC
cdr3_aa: CASSVGLAGGPHEQFF

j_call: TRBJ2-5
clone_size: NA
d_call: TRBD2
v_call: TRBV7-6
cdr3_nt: TGTGCCAGCAGCTTATTATCAGGTTCGGCGGGGGGAGAGACCCAGTACTTC
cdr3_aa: CASSLLSGSAGGETQYF

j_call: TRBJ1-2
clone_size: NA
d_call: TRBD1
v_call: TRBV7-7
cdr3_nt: TGTGCCAGCAACGCAGTTGGAAAACCCGGGACAGGGGGCGACTATGGCTACACCTTC
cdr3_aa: CASNAVGKPGTGGDYGYTF

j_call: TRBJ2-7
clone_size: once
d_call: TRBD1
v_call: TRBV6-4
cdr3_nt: TGTGCCAGCATGTTGTATGGACAGGAGTCCTACGAGCAGTACTTC
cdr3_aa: CASMLYGQESYEQYF

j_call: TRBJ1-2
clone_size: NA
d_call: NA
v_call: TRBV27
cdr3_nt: TGTGCCAGCAGTTTACAGACAGGAGGAATAGCTAACTATGGCTACACCTTC
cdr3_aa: CASSLQTGGIANYGYTF

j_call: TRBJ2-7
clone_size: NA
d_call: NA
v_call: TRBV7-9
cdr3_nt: TGTGCCAGCAGCTTAGGAGGCAGCTACTCCTACGAGCAGTACTTC
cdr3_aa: CASSLGGSYSYEQYF

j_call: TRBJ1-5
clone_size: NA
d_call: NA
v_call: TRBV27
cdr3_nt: TGTGCCAGCAGGGGGGCGACGGGCAATCAGCCCCAGCATTTT
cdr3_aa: CASRGATGNQPQHF

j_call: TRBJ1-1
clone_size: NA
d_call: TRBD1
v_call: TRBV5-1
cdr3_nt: TGCGCCAGCAGCTTGCGACAGGGGGCGCAAGGCACTGAAGCTTTCTTT
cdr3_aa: CASSLRQGAQGTEAFF

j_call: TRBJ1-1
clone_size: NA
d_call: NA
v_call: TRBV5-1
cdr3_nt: TGCGCCAGCAGCTCCGGCGGGGGGAACACTGAAGCTTTCTTT
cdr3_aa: CASSSGGGNTEAFF

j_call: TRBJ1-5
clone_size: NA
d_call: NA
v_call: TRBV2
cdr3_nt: TGTGCCAGCAGTGATGAGGGAATCAGCAATCAGCCCCAGCATTTT
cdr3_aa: CASSDEGISNQPQHF

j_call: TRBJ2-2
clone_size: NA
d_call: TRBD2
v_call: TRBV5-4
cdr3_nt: TGTGCCAGCAGCCCCACCGGGACTAGGAGCGGGGAGCTGTTTTTT
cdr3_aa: CASSPTGTRSGELFF

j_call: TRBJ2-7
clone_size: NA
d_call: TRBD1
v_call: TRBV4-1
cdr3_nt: TGCGCCAGCAGCCGGACAGGGGGAACCTACGAGCAGTACTTC
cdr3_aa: CASSRTGGTYEQYF

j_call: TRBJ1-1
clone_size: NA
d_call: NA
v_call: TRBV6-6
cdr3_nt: TGTGCCAGCAGGGAACAGACGAACACTGAAGCTTTCTTT
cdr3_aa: CASREQTNTEAFF

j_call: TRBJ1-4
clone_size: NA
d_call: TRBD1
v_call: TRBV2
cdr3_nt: TGTGCCAGCAGTTTTACAGGGGGCACTAATGAAAAACTGTTTTTT
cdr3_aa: CASSFTGGTNEKLFF

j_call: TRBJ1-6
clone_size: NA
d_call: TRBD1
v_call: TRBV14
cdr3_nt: TGTGCCAGCAGCCTTTTCGGGACAGAAAATTCACCCCTCCACTTT
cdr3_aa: CASSLFGTENSPLHF

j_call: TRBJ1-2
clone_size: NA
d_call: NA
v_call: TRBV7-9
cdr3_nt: TGTGCCAGCAGCTTAGCGCTTGGGCAAAACTATGGCTACACCTTC
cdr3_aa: CASSLALGQNYGYTF

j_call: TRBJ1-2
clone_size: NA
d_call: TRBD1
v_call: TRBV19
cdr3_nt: TGTGCCAGTACCGGGGACAGGGCCTATGGCTACACCTTC
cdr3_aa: CASTGDRAYGYTF

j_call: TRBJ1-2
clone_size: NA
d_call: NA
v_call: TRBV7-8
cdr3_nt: TGTGCCAGCAGCTTAGGGCAACAGTATGGCTACACCTTC
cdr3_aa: CASSLGQQYGYTF

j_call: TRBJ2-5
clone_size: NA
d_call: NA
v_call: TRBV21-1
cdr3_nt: TGTGCCAGCAGCCTACCGGGTCGGGCCGCTGGTCTCAATCGGGGAGAGACCCAGTACTTC
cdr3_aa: CASSLPGRAAGLNRGETQYF

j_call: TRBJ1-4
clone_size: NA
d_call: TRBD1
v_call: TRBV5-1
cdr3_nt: TGCGCCAGCAGCTCCAGGGGGCAGGGTGAAAAACTGTTTTTT
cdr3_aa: CASSSRGQGEKLFF

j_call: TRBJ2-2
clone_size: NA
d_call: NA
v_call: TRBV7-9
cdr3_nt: TGTGCCAGCAGCTTAAGCACTTACACCGGGGAGCTGTTTTTT
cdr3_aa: CASSLSTYTGELFF

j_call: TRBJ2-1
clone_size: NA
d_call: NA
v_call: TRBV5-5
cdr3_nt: TGTGCCAGCAGCTTAGGCCAGGGACACTACAATGAGCAGTTCTTC
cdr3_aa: CASSLGQGHYNEQFF

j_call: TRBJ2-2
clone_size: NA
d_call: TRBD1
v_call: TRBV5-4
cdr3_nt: TGTGCCAGCAGCGGGTCCGGGACAGGGGGGGAGGCCGGGGAGCTGTTTTTT
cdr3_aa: CASSGSGTGGEAGELFF

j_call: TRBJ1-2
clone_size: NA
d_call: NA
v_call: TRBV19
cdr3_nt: TGTGCCAGTAGTATAGTTGAAACAGGGAACTATGGCTACACCTTC
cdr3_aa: CASSIVETGNYGYTF

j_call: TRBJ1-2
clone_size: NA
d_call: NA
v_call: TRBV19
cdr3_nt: TGTGCCAGTACCCCCGGGGGGTTTAACTATGGCTACACCTTC
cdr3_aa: CASTPGGFNYGYTF

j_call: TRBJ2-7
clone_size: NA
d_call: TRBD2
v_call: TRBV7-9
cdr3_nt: TGTGCCAGCAGCTCTAGCGGGGGGTCGGGCGAGCAGTACTTC
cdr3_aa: CASSSSGGSGEQYF

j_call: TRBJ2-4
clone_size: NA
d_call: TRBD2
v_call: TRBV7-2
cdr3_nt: TGTGCCAGCAGGCGACTAGCGGGGGCCGTAGCCAAAAACATTCAGTACTTC
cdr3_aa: CASRRLAGAVAKNIQYF

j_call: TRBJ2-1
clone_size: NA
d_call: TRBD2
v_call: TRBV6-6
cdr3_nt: TGTGCCAGCAGCCTTAGAGCGGGAGGGGACAACAATGAGCAGTTCTTC
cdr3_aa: CASSLRAGGDNNEQFF

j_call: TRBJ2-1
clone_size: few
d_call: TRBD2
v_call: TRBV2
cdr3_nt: TGTGCCAGCAGCTACACTAGCGGGGGCTACAATGAGCAGTTCTTC
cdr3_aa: CASSYTSGGYNEQFF

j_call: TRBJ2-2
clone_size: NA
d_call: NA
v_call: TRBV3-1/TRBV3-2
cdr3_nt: TGTGCCAGCAGTCACACAGGTGGTAACACCGGGGAGCTGTTTTTT
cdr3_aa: CASSHTGGNTGELFF

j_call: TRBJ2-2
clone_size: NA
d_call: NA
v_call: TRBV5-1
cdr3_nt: TGCGCCAGCAGCTTGTTGGGGTCTAAGGAGGGTGACACCGGGGAGCTGTTTTTT
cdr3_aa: CASSLLGSKEGDTGELFF

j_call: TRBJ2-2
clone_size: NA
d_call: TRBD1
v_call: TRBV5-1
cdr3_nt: TGCGCCAGCAGCATGGACAGGCCTCCGGGGGAGCTGTTTTTT
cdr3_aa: CASSMDRPPGELFF

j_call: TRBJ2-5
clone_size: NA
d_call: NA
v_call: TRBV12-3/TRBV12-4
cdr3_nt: TGTGCCAGCAGCCTTAAAGAGACCCAGTACTTC
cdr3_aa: CASSLKETQYF

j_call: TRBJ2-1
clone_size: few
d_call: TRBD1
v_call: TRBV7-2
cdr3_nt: TGTGCCAGCAGCTTAGCCACAGCAGGGGGATGGGGGAATGAGCAGTTCTTC
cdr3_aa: CASSLATAGGWGNEQFF

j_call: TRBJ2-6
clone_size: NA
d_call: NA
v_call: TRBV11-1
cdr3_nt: TGTGCCAGCAGCTTAGGGCACTCTGGGGCCAACGTCCTGACTTTC
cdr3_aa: CASSLGHSGANVLTF

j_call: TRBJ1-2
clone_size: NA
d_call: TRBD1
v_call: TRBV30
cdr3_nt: TGTGCCTGGACCACCGGAATGACAGGGGGCGGATTCTATGGCTACACCTTC
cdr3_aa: CAWTTGMTGGGFYGYTF

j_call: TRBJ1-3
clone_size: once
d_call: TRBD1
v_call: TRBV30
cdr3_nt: TGTGCCTGGAGTACAGGGGGCGGTGGAAACACCATATATTTT
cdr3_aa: CAWSTGGGGNTIYF

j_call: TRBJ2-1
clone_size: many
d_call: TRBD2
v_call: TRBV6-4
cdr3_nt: TGTGCCAGAGAGACGGGACTAGCGGGAAGCTCCTACAATGAGCAGTTCTTC
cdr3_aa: CARETGLAGSSYNEQFF

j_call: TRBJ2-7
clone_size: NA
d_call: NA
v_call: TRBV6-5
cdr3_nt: TGTGCCAGCAGCCCCAGAACACCAAACTACGAGCAGTACTTC
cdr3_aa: CASSPRTPNYEQYF

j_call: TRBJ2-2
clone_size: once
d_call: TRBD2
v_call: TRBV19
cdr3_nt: TGTGCCAGTATTGGGAGCGGGGGGGCCCCCGGGGAGCTGTTTTTT
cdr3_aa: CASIGSGGAPGELFF

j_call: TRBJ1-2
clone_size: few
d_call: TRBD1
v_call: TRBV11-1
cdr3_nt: TGTGCCAGCAGCAGGGACCCCGGGACAGACTATGGCTACACCTTC
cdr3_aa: CASSRDPGTDYGYTF

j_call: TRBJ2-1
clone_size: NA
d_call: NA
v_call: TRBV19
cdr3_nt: TGTGCCAGTAGTATCGACACTAGCAGTTACAATGAGCAGTTCTTC
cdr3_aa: CASSIDTSSYNEQFF

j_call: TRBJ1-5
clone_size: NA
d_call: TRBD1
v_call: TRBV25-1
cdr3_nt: TGTGCCAGCAGTCAAGGGGGACAGGGCGTCGGCAATCAGCCCCAGCATTTT
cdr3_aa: CASSQGGQGVGNQPQHF

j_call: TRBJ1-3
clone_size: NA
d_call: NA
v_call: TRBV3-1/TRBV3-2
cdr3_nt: TGTGCCAGCAGCCAAGACGGACTCTCTGGAAACACCATATATTTT
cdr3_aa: CASSQDGLSGNTIYF

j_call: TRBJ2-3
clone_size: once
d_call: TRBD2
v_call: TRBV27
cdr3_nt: TGTGCCAGCAGGAGATTATTAGCGGGAACAGATACGCAGTATTTT
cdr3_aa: CASRRLLAGTDTQYF

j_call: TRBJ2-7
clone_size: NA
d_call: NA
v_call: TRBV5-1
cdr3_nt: TGCGCCAGCAGCTTGAACTACTACGAGCAGTACTTC
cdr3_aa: CASSLNYYEQYF

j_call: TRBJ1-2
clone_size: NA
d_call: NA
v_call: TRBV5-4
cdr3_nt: TGTGCCAGCAGCTTGGAGGTAGGGGAGGCCTATGGCTACACCTTC
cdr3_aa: CASSLEVGEAYGYTF

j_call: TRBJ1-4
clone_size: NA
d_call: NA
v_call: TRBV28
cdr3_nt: TGTGCCAGCAGCCAGGGGACTAATGAAAAACTGTTTTTT
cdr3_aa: CASSQGTNEKLFF